The 20 T cell receptor beta chains below were found in one sample sequenced in a study of cytomegalovirus exposure and HLA in healthy donors. Primers: 60 Vbeta forward and 13 Jbeta reverse. Clones were sequenced by immunoSEQ multiplex PCR, and TCRdb holds only the in-frame ones, with some missing. The data hold some 94,000 clones, with around 77% observed a single time. What was sequenced was PBMCs. The receptor source for this set is a middle-aged man in good health and CMV-seronegative.

V is TRBV5-1 and J is TRBJ2-5; 8 bases agree with TRBD2. J lost 5 bases, V lost 0 bases, and 6 bases had no gene match. The germline gives CDR1 SGHRS, CDR2 YFSETQ. The CDR3 sequence is 15 residues long. The CDR3 loop is CASSLAVQRGETQYF. CDR3 DNA: TGCGCCAGCAGCTTGGCCGTCCAGCGGGGGGAGACCCAGTACTTC. Variable domain in full (rest from reference TRBV5-1 and TRBJ2-5): KAGVTQTPRYLIKTRGQQVTLSCSPISGHRSVSWYQQTPGQGLQFLFEYFSETQRNKGNFPGRFSGRQFSNSRSEMNVSTLELGDSALYLCASSLAVQRGETQYFGPGTRLLVL.

V gene TRBV10-2 combines with J gene TRBJ2-6; 8 nucleotides match TRBD1. After removal of 0 bases from V and 3 bases from J, the junction contained 10 bases not matched to a gene. The CDR3 is 19 residues long. Per germline, CDR1 WSHSY and CDR2 SAAADI. The CDR3 protein is CASSESMGQGALGANVLTF. The CDR3 nucleotides are TGCGCCAGCAGTGAGTCGATGGGGCAGGGGGCGCTTGGGGCCAACGTCCTGACTTTC.

The chain couples TRBV11-2 to TRBJ2-3; D might be TRBD2 (6 bases). Trimming removed 3 bases at V and 2 bases at J, with 9 bases between. The CDR3 totals 14 residues. The germline V gene has CDR1 SGHAT and CDR2 FQNNGV. CDR3 nucleotides: TGTGCCAGCAGCTTTGGCGGGGTCACAGATACGCAGTATTTT. As protein: CASSFGGVTDTQYF.

The J gene is TRBJ2-1, the V gene TRBV7-9; 16 nucleotides agree with TRBD2. The CDR3 totals 19 residues. V shed 4 bases, J shed 2 bases, and the junction held 8 bases outside the gene matches. Germline CDR1 and CDR2: SEHNR and FQNEAQ (reference sequence). The CDR3 bases are TGTGCCAGCAGCTCGCCTGGGACTAGCGGGAGGGGACCCTACAATGAGCAGTTCTTC. Its translation: CASSSPGTSGRGPYNEQFF.

The chain couples TRBV9 to TRBJ1-6; D remains ambiguous. The CDR3 runs 13 residues. V dropped 3 bases and J dropped 9 bases, with 10 bases sitting between them. Germline lookup yields CDR1 SGDLS and CDR2 YYNGEE. This CDR3 is CASSAREGSPLHF. The CDR3 bases are TGTGCCAGCAGCGCACGGGAGGGTTCACCCCTCCACTTT.

This chain uses TRBV27 with TRBJ2-4; 9 bases line up with TRBD1. Germline lookup yields CDR1 MNHEY and CDR2 SMNVEV (reference sequence). This CDR3 region has 15 residues. After removal of 6 bases from V and 1 base from J, the junction contained 4 bases not matched to a gene. Here the CDR3 DNA reads TGTGCCAGCAGCTTGACAGGGGGTGCCAAAAACATTCAGTACTTC. It yields the protein CASSLTGGAKNIQYF.

This clone was detected only once. The rearrangement links TRBV6-1 to TRBJ1-3; D gene ambiguous. The CDR3 is made up of 15 amino acids. Per the germline V gene, CDR1 is MNHNS and CDR2 is SASEGT. V was cut by 2 bases and J by 4 bases, with 12 bases left in between. CDR3 residues: CASSEIFGQGNTIYF. CDR3 bases: TGTGCCAGCAGTGAAATATTTGGGCAGGGAAACACCATATATTTT.

This chain links TRBV7-9 with TRBJ2-1; 7 bases map to TRBD1. Trimming took 5 bases from V and 13 from J; bases not matched to a gene: 5. The CDR3 runs 11 residues. Germline lookup yields CDR1 SEHNR and CDR2 FQNEAQ (reference sequence). The chain's CDR3 is CASSPAGGQFF. CDR3 nucleotide sequence: TGTGCCAGCAGCCCAGCAGGGGGACAGTTCTTC.

The chain links TRBV19 to TRBJ1-1; D perhaps matches TRBD1 (6 bases). The germline V gene encodes CDR1 LNHDA and CDR2 SQIVND (reference sequence). The CDR3 consists of 15 residues. V was cut by 5 bases and J by 1 base, with 14 bases left in between. CDR3 protein: CASSLDSRPNTEAFF. DNA of the CDR3: TGTGCCAGTAGTCTGGACAGCCGACCGAACACTGAAGCTTTCTTT. The whole variable domain, remainder taken from reference TRBV19 and TRBJ1-1, is DGGITQSPKYLFRKEGQNVTLSCEQNLNHDAMYWYRQDPGQGLRLIYYSQIVNDFQKGDIAEGYSVSREKKESFPLTVTSAQKNPTAFYLCASSLDSRPNTEAFFGQGTRLTVV.

This chain uses TRBV30 with TRBJ2-6; 8 bases are shared with TRBD1. V gave up 3 bases and J gave up 11 bases; unmatched junction bases: 6. The CDR3 is 13 amino acids. Germline V gene lookup returns CDR1 GTSNPN and CDR2 SVGIG (reference sequence). This CDR3 reads CAWRRTGYDVLTF. In DNA form, the CDR3 reads TGTGCCTGGAGGAGGACAGGGTACGACGTCCTGACTTTC. Together with reference TRBV30 and TRBJ2-6, the CDR3 gives the full variable domain: SQTIHQWPATLVQPVGSPLSLECTVEGTSNPNLYWYRQAAGRGLQLLFYSVGIGQISSEVPQNLSASRPQDRQFILSSKKLLLSDSGFYLCAWRRTGYDVLTFGAGSRLTVL.

The V call is TRBV5-4, the J call TRBJ1-5, with D perhaps matching TRBD1 (6 bases). The CDR3 is made up of 15 amino acids. Germline-derived CDR1 and CDR2 are SGHNT and YYREEE (reference sequence). The V end lost 0 bases, the J end lost 7 bases, and 14 bases lay between the germline ends. The CDR3, as DNA: TGTGCCAGCAGCTTGGGTGGGCAGGGGAGACAGCCCCAGCATTTT. Protein product: CASSLGGQGRQPQHF.

V and J are TRBV7-3 and TRBJ2-2, with D perhaps TRBD1 (5 bases). Germline V gene sequence: CDR1 SGHTA, CDR2 FQGTGA. Trimming stripped 1 base from V and 4 bases from J, with 13 bases between. The CDR3 sequence is 16 residues long. The CDR3 nucleotides are TGTGCCAGCAGCTTAATGCCGACAGTCCCCACCGGGGAGCTGTTTTTT. It yields the protein CASSLMPTVPTGELFF. The full variable domain, rest sourced from reference TRBV7-3 and TRBJ2-2, is GAGVSQTPSNKVTEKGKYVELRCDPISGHTALYWYRQSLGQGPEFLIYFQGTGAADDSGLPNDRFFAVRPEGSVSTLKIQRTERGDSAVYLCASSLMPTVPTGELFFGEGSRLTVL.

This clone was seen only a few times. The chain employs TRBV11-1 and TRBJ1-1; 7 bases match TRBD1. The V segment lost 5 bases and the J segment 5 bases; nucleotides outside the gene matches: 5. Per germline, CDR1 SGHAT and CDR2 FQDESV (reference sequence). This CDR3 has 13 amino acids. The CDR3, as DNA: TGTGCCAGCAGCCCCAGGGGGATGACTGAAGCTTTCTTT. Amino acids: CASSPRGMTEAFF.

The chain carries TRBV5-6 and TRBJ2-7; no clear D gene. Deletions cut 1 base from V and 2 bases from J, with 10 bases between. Germline V gives CDR1 SGHDT, CDR2 YYEEEE. The CDR3 is made up of 14 amino acids. The CDR3 spells CASSLLGPTYEQYF. The CDR3 nucleotides are TGTGCCAGCAGCTTGCTAGGTCCAACCTACGAGCAGTACTTC.

The rearrangement uses TRBV15 and TRBJ1-1; a possible D gene is TRBD1 (6 bases). Germline lookup yields CDR1 LNHNV and CDR2 YYDKDF (reference sequence). The CDR3 length is 14 residues. V lost 2 bases, J lost 6 bases, and 13 bases lay in between. CDR3 in amino acids: CATSRPLQGSEAFF. DNA of the CDR3: TGTGCCACCAGCAGACCATTACAGGGCTCTGAAGCTTTCTTT.

The V and J genes are TRBV6-5 and TRBJ2-7; the D gene is possibly TRBD2 (5 bases). The CDR3 sequence is 11 residues long. Germline V gives CDR1 MNHEY, CDR2 SVGAGI. Trimming left V 11 bases short and J 0 bases short, with 8 bases between. The CDR3 DNA reads TGTGCCGGCACTAGCTCCTACGAGCAGTACTTC. Translating gives CAGTSSYEQYF.

This clone appeared a single time. V is TRBV19 and J is TRBJ1-2, with D tentatively TRBD1 (5 bases). Germline loops: CDR1 LNHDA, CDR2 SQIVND (reference sequence). V was trimmed by 3 bases and J by 14 bases, leaving 16 bases between them. The CDR3 loop spans 12 amino acids. CDR3 sequence (DNA): TGTGCCAGTAGTATCCTCGTTGGGGGACTTACCTTC. Translating gives CASSILVGGLTF.

The chain links TRBV28 to TRBJ2-1; D is perhaps TRBD2 (5 bases). The CDR3 has 14 residues. From germline, CDR1 is MDHEN and CDR2 SYDVKM. V shed 8 bases and J shed 6 bases, with 17 bases lying between them. The CDR3 sequence is CASFPHSSSNEQFF. The CDR3 coding sequence is TGTGCCAGCTTCCCCCACTCTAGCAGCAATGAGCAGTTCTTC.

The chain uses TRBV16 and TRBJ2-1; the D gene is possibly TRBD2 (6 bases). Trimming cost V 2 bases and J 14 bases, with 10 bases left between them. Germline V gives CDR1 KGHSY, CDR2 FQNENV. There are 11 residues in the CDR3. The CDR3 region has the DNA TGTGCCAGCAGCCAAGGCGGGAAAAAGTTCTTC. Its translation is CASSQGGKKFF.

This chain uses TRBV7-2 with TRBJ1-1; possible D gene TRBD1, 5 bases. Germline loops: CDR1 SGHTA, CDR2 FQGNSA. This CDR3 region has 14 residues. Trimming shortened V by 5 bases and J by 11 bases, and 21 bases separated the two germline ends. The CDR3 protein is CASSIQGRAARAFF. The CDR3 nucleotides read TGTGCCAGCAGCATCCAGGGAAGGGCCGCGAGGGCTTTCTTT. The variable domain in full, completed from reference TRBV7-2 and TRBJ1-1, reads GAGVSQSPSNKVTEKGKDVELRCDPISGHTALYWYRQSLGQGLEFLIYFQGNSAPDKSGLPSDRFSAERTGGSVSTLTIQRTQQEDSAVYLCASSIQGRAARAFFGQGTRLTVV.